Only a few counts were recorded for the clone carrying this T cell receptor (beta chain). Its antigen is as yet unknown. The record originates from a study of CD8 T cells in ankylosing spondylitis. Trimming shortened V by 6 bases and J by 4 bases, and 10 bases separated the two germline ends. This CDR3 has 12 residues. CDR1 is SQVTM and CDR2 is ANQGSEA in the germline V gene. Study findings and constraints: The study identified a TCR beta motif of several highly homologous variants that appeared characteristic of ankylosing spondylitis blood. Disease-linked clones reportedly concentrated significantly in matched ankylosing spondylitis synovial fluid. Reactive arthritis synovial fluid and blood previously showed some of these motif variants.

Making the TCR beta libraries involved quantitative 5'-RACE with molecular barcodes. TCRdb re-called the 5' RACE reads with MiXCR, one entry per CDR3 protein. This repertoire shows 500,000 to 550,000 distinct CDR3 sequences, roughly 13% found once; its top ten account for 6.8%. The source material was blood, either unsorted or a sorted T cell fraction (not recorded which). The source is a male donor with ankylosing spondylitis. This chain connects TRBV29-1 to TRBJ1-3; possible D gene TRBD1, 5 bases. CDR3 nucleotides: TGCAGCGTCATGACAGTAGGAAACACCATATATTTT. As protein: CSVMTVGNTIYF.